One sample yielded the 31 T cell receptor beta chains listed below, sequenced in a study of response to subunit inactivated influenza vaccine. MiXCR, run by TCRdb on the RT-PCR reads, gives a single entry per CDR3 protein. The sample lists some 600,000 distinct CDR3 sequences, around 13% occurring once. The specimen comprised PBMCs from blood, sampled 14 days before vaccination. Source of these receptors: a man aged 50 to 60 who received an inactivated influenza vaccine.

The sample holds many counts of this clonotype. The chain is built from TRBV5-1 and TRBJ2-1; no clear D gene. V was cut by 6 bases and J by 0 bases, with 10 bases left in between. There are 14 residues in the CDR3. Germline V CDR1 and CDR2: SGHRS, YFSETQ. As DNA, the CDR3 is TGCGCCAGCAAAGACTCCACCTCCTACAATGAGCAGTTCTTC. It is translated as CASKDSTSYNEQFF.

This clonotype was counted many times. The DNA of the CDR3 is TGCGCCAGCAGCTTGGTTTCCGGATCCTACGAGCAGTACTTC. Amino acids: CASSLVSGSYEQYF. The chain employs TRBV5-1 and TRBJ2-7; D not resolved. The CDR3 is 14 amino acids. Germline V gene data show CDR1 as SGHRS and CDR2 as YFSETQ. Trimming cost V 0 bases and J 1 base, with 8 bases left between them.

The chain is built from TRBV20-1 and TRBJ1-2, with D possibly being TRBD1 (5 bases). Trimming took 5 bases from V and 3 from J, leaving 13 bases between them. The CDR3 is 13 amino acids. Germline assignment: CDR1 DFQATT and CDR2 SNEGSKA (reference sequence). The CDR3 region is CSAARQRYYGYTF. CDR3 in DNA: TGCAGTGCTGCAAGACAGAGATACTATGGCTACACCTTC.

The rearrangement links TRBV20-1 to TRBJ2-7; a possible D gene is TRBD1 (7 bases). Germline values: CDR1 DFQATT, CDR2 SNEGSKA (reference sequence). The V gene lost 1 base and the J gene lost 4 bases, with 17 bases spanning the gap. The CDR3 loop spans 15 amino acids. CDR3 sequence (DNA): TGCAGTGCTAGAGCTTCTCAGGGGGGCGGGTACGAGCAGTACTTC. Amino acid sequence: CSARASQGGGYEQYF.

V is TRBV29-1 and J is TRBJ2-5; D may be TRBD1 or TRBD2 (5 bases each). CDR1 and CDR2 from the germline V gene are SQVTM and ANQGSEA. This CDR3 spans 15 amino acids. Deletions cut 4 bases from V and 2 bases from J, with 17 bases between. Here the CDR3 DNA reads TGCAGCGTTGTTCCCGCGAGGGGAAATCAAGAGACCCAGTACTTC. Protein: CSVVPARGNQETQYF.

About this clonotype itself: This clone may be a read error of a much larger clone one base away. V and J are TRBV10-1 and TRBJ2-5, with a tentative D call TRBD2 (6 bases). This CDR3 has 13 amino acids. Trimming pared 5 bases from V and 4 bases from J, leaving 11 bases between. CDR1 is WNHNN, CDR2 SYGVQD, per germline (reference sequence). The CDR3 loop is CASSRAGRETQYF. CDR3 nucleotide sequence: TGCGCCAGCAGTCGCGCGGGACGAGAGACCCAGTACTTC.

The V gene is TRBV11-2, the J gene TRBJ1-1; unclear D gene. With 2 bases removed from V and 1 base from J, the gap between germline ends came to 11 bases. The CDR3 contains 15 residues. CDR1 SGHAT and CDR2 FQNNGV come from the germline V gene. CDR3 in DNA: TGTGCCAGCAGCTTACGACGCGACGGGAACACTGAAGCTTTCTTT. Its translation: CASSLRRDGNTEAFF.

V and J are TRBV6-4 and TRBJ2-3, with TRBD2 matching over 10 bases. The CDR3 sequence is 17 residues long. Unmatched junction bases numbered 8, after V lost 4 bases and J lost 1 base. The V gene's germline CDR1 is MRHNA and CDR2 SNTAGT. This CDR3 reads CASSVSSSGSGTDTQYF. The CDR3 region has the DNA TGTGCCAGCAGTGTGAGCTCTAGCGGGAGTGGCACAGATACGCAGTATTTT.

This clonotype was observed many times. The genes are TRBV7-9 and TRBJ2-1, with TRBD1 matching over 8 bases. V lost 8 bases and J lost 1; bases outside the gene matches: 7. Per germline, CDR1 SEHNR and CDR2 FQNEAQ (reference sequence). There are 15 residues in the CDR3. The CDR3 DNA sequence: TGTGCCAGCGCGCAGGGGGCGCGGTCCTACAATGAGCAGTTCTTC. Amino acid sequence: CASAQGARSYNEQFF.

This clonotype showed up just a few times. This chain links TRBV19 with TRBJ1-1; D not resolved. Deletions cut 0 bases from V and 9 bases from J, with 14 bases between. Germline V lookup: CDR1 LNHDA, CDR2 SQIVND (reference sequence). The CDR3 is made up of 14 amino acids. CDR3 protein: CASSIDRQDLKAFF. The CDR3 region has the DNA TGTGCCAGTAGTATAGATCGCCAGGACCTGAAAGCTTTCTTT.

This chain joins TRBV28 and TRBJ2-1, with TRBD2 matching over 8 bases. The germline CDR1 and CDR2 sequences are MDHEN and SYDVKM. The CDR3 is 19 amino acids. J gave up 2 bases and V 7 bases, and 19 bases lay outside the gene matches. The CDR3 protein is CASKKAGALYRRPYNEQFF. The CDR3 nucleotides read TGTGCCAGCAAAAAAGCGGGGGCCTTATATAGAAGGCCCTACAATGAGCAGTTCTTC.

The V and J genes are TRBV12-3 or TRBV12-4 and TRBJ2-7, with 7 bases matching TRBD1. The trim removed 5 bases at V and 0 bases at J, leaving 7 bases unmatched. This CDR3 region has 15 residues. The CDR3 reads CASSPQGVSSYEQYF. CDR3 in DNA: TGTGCCAGCAGTCCGCAGGGGGTGAGCTCCTACGAGCAGTACTTC.

This clonotype was seen more than once but under ten times. The chain has TRBV2 and TRBJ2-5; D call uncertain. This CDR3 comprises 12 residues. V was cut by 7 bases and J by 5 bases, with 11 bases left in between. CDR1 and CDR2 from the germline V gene are SNHLY and FYNNEI. CDR3 DNA: TGTGCCAGCACGGTACGACGTGAGACCCAGTACTTC. Its protein is CASTVRRETQYF.

This sequence joins TRBV20-1 and TRBJ2-6; the match to TRBD1 covers 9 bases. The CDR3 contains 15 residues. With 6 bases clipped from V and 2 bases from J, the junction kept 5 bases outside the gene matches. Germline-derived CDR1 and CDR2 are DFQATT and SNEGSKA (reference sequence). The CDR3 spells CSADHRGPGANVLTF. The CDR3 DNA is TGCAGTGCAGACCACAGGGGGCCTGGGGCCAACGTCCTGACTTTC.

The V gene is TRBV9, the J gene TRBJ2-7, with D possibly TRBD1 on 5 matching bases. Trimming shortened V by 0 bases and J by 7 bases, and 11 bases separated the two germline ends. The CDR3 loop spans 13 amino acids. The germline CDR1 and CDR2 sequences are SGDLS and YYNGEE. The CDR3 region is CASSVVGQGEQYF. The CDR3 bases are TGTGCCAGCAGCGTAGTAGGGCAGGGAGAGCAGTACTTC.

At least ten counts were recorded for this clonotype. The chain joins TRBV20-1 to TRBJ1-1; maybe TRBD1 (6 bases). Trimming shortened V by 1 base and J by 7 bases, and 25 bases separated the two germline ends. Germline assignment: CDR1 DFQATT and CDR2 SNEGSKA (reference sequence). This CDR3 has 17 amino acids. This CDR3 is CSARALPGQTGGVEAFF. The CDR3 DNA reads as TGCAGTGCTAGAGCCCTACCCGGACAGACGGGTGGGGTTGAAGCTTTCTTT.

This chain links TRBV10-3 with TRBJ2-7; tentative D call: TRBD1 (6 bases). The germline V gene has CDR1 ENHRY and CDR2 SYGVKD. The CDR3 is made up of 12 amino acids. The V end lost 11 bases, the J end lost 2 bases, and 13 bases lay between the germline ends. CDR3 loop: CAVSGATYEQYF. CDR3 coding DNA: TGTGCCGTGTCAGGGGCGACCTACGAGCAGTACTTC.

This clonotype has only a few counts. The J gene is TRBJ2-2, the V gene TRBV7-3; D unresolved. CDR3 length equals 13 residues. The V and J ends lost 1 base and 5 bases respectively, with 5 bases between them. CDR1 and CDR2 from the germline V gene are SGHTA and FQGTGA. The CDR3: CASSLIVTGELFF. The CDR3 region has the DNA TGTGCCAGCAGCTTAATCGTTACCGGGGAGCTGTTTTTT.

This clonotype was recorded a few times. The V gene is TRBV30, the J gene TRBJ1-1; D not certain. The CDR3 sequence is 15 residues long. Trimming stripped 0 bases from V and 4 bases from J, with 15 bases between. Germline V gene data show CDR1 as GTSNPN and CDR2 as SVGIG (reference sequence). Written as DNA, the CDR3 is TGTGCCTGGAGTGTATCACAGCTGAGTGGCACTGAAGCTTTCTTT. It is translated as CAWSVSQLSGTEAFF.

This clonotype was counted ten times or more. The chain links TRBV11-2 to TRBJ2-6, with 7 bases matching TRBD1. CDR3 size: 19 residues. After removal of 6 bases from V and 4 bases from J, the junction contained 18 bases not matched to a gene. CDR1 and CDR2 from the germline V gene are SGHAT and FQNNGV. CDR3 loop: CASRHPYRGSLSGANVLTF. CDR3 sequence (DNA): TGTGCCAGCAGACATCCTTACAGGGGCTCTCTCTCGGGGGCCAACGTCCTGACTTTC.

The sample holds a few counts of this clonotype. The chain employs TRBV5-5 and TRBJ2-3; 8 positions agree with TRBD2. The CDR3 is 15 amino acids. After removal of 1 base from V and 1 base from J, the junction contained 2 bases not matched to a gene. The germline V gene has CDR1 SGHKS and CDR2 YYEKEE (reference sequence). For the CDR3, the DNA is TGTGCCAGCAGCTTGTACGGGAGGGGCACAGATACGCAGTATTTT. Translation gives CASSLYGRGTDTQYF.

This clonotype was observed many times. This chain connects TRBV9 to TRBJ2-3, with D maybe TRBD2 (6 bases). V was trimmed by 3 bases and J by 6 bases, leaving 20 bases between them. Germline CDR1 is SGDLS and CDR2 is YYNGEE. The CDR3 is 16 amino acids. The CDR3 DNA reads TGTGCCAGCAGCGCCGTCGTTGGGGACTCGAGGGATACGCAGTATTTT. Residues: CASSAVVGDSRDTQYF.

This sequence joins TRBV3-1 and TRBJ2-1, with 8 bases fitting TRBD2. Looked up from germline, CDR1 is LGHDT and CDR2 is YNNKEL (reference sequence). V dropped 5 bases and J dropped 7; count of bases not matched to a gene: 16. The CDR3 totals 17 residues. CDR3 in amino acids: CASSDPGGLAGRNEQFF. The CDR3 bases are TGTGCCAGCAGCGACCCCGGTGGGTTAGCGGGACGGAATGAGCAGTTCTTC.

This clonotype came up a few times. CDR3 coding DNA: TGTGCCAGCAGAGGGGGACCGGCAGCTAACTATGGCTACACCTTC. Its translation is CASRGGPAANYGYTF. The rearrangement uses TRBV7-2 and TRBJ1-2; a weak D match, TRBD1 (6 bases). V was clipped by 6 bases and J by 0 bases, with 14 bases between them. The CDR3 consists of 15 residues. Looked up from germline, CDR1 is SGHTA and CDR2 is FQGNSA.

This clonotype showed up just a few times. The chain has TRBV12-3 or TRBV12-4 and TRBJ1-4; TRBD1 might be the D (6 bases). Trimming stripped 6 bases from V and 8 bases from J, with 16 bases between. The CDR3 is made up of 14 amino acids. The CDR3 reads CASREQGAREKLFF. The DNA of the CDR3 is TGTGCCAGCAGAGAACAGGGCGCGAGGGAAAAACTGTTTTTT.

This clonotype has more than one count but fewer than ten. The rearrangement joins TRBV29-1 to TRBJ2-5, with D perhaps assigned TRBD1 or TRBD2 (5 bases each). The CDR3 is 12 amino acids. CDR1 and CDR2 (germline): SQVTM, ANQGSEA. Trimming removed 7 bases from V and 1 base from J, with 10 bases in between. In DNA form, the CDR3 reads TGCAGCGGGGGGTACGTCCAAGAGACCCAGTACTTC. This gives the protein CSGGYVQETQYF.

This clonotype has only a few counts. The gene calls are TRBV11-2 and TRBJ1-1; D ambiguous. Germline V gives CDR1 SGHAT, CDR2 FQNNGV. The V end lost 4 bases, the J end lost 3 bases, and 21 bases lay between the germline ends. The CDR3 is made up of 17 amino acids. Here the CDR3 DNA reads TGTGCCAGCAGCTACCATTTTAGGAGCTATAAGGACACTGAAGCTTTCTTT. It translates to CASSYHFRSYKDTEAFF.

There are a few counts of this clonotype. V and J are TRBV7-3 and TRBJ2-2, with 14 positions matching TRBD2. The J segment lost 2 bases and the V segment lost 4 bases, leaving 9 bases of the junction unmatched. The CDR3 is made up of 19 amino acids. CDR1 and CDR2 (germline): SGHTA, FQGTGA. The CDR3 DNA is TGTGCCAGCAGCTGGGGACTAGCGGGAGTATTTCCCAACACCGGGGAGCTGTTTTTT. Residues: CASSWGLAGVFPNTGELFF.

V is TRBV7-3 and J is TRBJ2-1; tentatively, D is TRBD1 or TRBD2 (6 bases each). The CDR3 consists of 16 residues. Between the trimmed V and J ends, which lost 1 base and 2 bases, there was a span of 12 bases. The germline CDR1 and CDR2 sequences are SGHTA and FQGTGA. This CDR3 reads CASSLRSGATYNEQFF. The CDR3 region has the DNA TGTGCCAGCAGCTTAAGGTCGGGGGCAACCTACAATGAGCAGTTCTTC. Filled out from reference TRBV7-3 and TRBJ2-1, the complete variable domain reads GAGVSQTPSNKVTEKGKYVELRCDPISGHTALYWYRQSLGQGPEFLIYFQGTGAADDSGLPNDRFFAVRPEGSVSTLKIQRTERGDSAVYLCASSLRSGATYNEQFFGPGTRLTVL.

V and J are TRBV7-9 and TRBJ1-1; 11 bases are a match to TRBD1. Trimming took 7 bases from V and 5 from J; bases not matched to a gene: 6. Germline CDR1 and CDR2: SEHNR and FQNEAQ (reference sequence). CDR3 size: 14 residues. CDR3 sequence: CASNMDRGHTEAFF. CDR3 nucleotides: TGTGCCAGCAACATGGACAGGGGGCATACTGAAGCTTTCTTT.

The chain couples TRBV7-2 to TRBJ1-3; 8 bases align to TRBD1. The V and J ends lost 6 bases and 6 bases, in that order; junction bases with no gene match: 7. CDR3 size: 14 residues. Germline V gives CDR1 SGHTA, CDR2 FQGNSA. The chain's CDR3 is CASSWDRSANTIYF. The CDR3 nucleotides read TGTGCCAGCAGTTGGGACAGGTCGGCAAACACCATATATTTT.